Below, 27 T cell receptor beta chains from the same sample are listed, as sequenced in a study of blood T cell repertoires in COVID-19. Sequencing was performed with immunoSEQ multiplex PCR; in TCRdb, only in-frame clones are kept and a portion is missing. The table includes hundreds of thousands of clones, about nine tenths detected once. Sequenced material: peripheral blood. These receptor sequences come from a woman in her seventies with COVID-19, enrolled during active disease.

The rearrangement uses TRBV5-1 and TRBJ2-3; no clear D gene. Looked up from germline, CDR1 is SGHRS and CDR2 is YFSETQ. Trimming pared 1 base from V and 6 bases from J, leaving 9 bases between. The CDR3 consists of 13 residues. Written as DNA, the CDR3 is TGCGCCAGCAGCTTGTTACTATCGGATACGCAGTATTTT. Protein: CASSLLLSDTQYF. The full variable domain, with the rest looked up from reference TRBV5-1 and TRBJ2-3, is KAGVTQTPRYLIKTRGQQVTLSCSPISGHRSVSWYQQTPGQGLQFLFEYFSETQRNKGNFPGRFSGRQFSNSRSEMNVSTLELGDSALYLCASSLLLSDTQYFGPGTRLTVL.

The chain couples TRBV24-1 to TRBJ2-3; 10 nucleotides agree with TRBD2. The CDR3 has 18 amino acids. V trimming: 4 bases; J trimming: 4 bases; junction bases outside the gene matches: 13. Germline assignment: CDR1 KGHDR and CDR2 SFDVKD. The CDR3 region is CATSDLGVAGGQPDTQYF. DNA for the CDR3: TGTGCCACCAGTGACTTAGGGGTAGCGGGGGGCCAACCAGATACGCAGTATTTT.

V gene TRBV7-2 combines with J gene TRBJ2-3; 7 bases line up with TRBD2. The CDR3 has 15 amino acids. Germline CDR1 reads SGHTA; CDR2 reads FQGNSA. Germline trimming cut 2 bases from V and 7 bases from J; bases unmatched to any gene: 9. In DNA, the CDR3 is TGTGCCAGCAGCTTATTAGGTGGGGGGGTAAATACGCAGTATTTT. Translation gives CASSLLGGGVNTQYF.

The DNA of the CDR3 is TGCGCCAGCAGCCAAGGGGACAACCGAGTAGATGAGCAGTTCTTC. Translated: CASSQGDNRVDEQFF. The V call is TRBV4-1, the J call TRBJ2-1; a possible D gene is TRBD1 (6 bases). Trimming took 1 base from V and 8 from J, leaving 15 bases between them. The CDR3 contains 15 residues. Germline V gene data show CDR1 as MGHRA and CDR2 as YSYEKL.

CDR3 nucleotide sequence: TGCAGTGCTAGTGGGGACAGGGGGATCGATGAGCAGTTCTTC. Translation gives CSASGDRGIDEQFF. This chain links TRBV20-1 with TRBJ2-1; 11 bases are shared with TRBD1. This CDR3 is 14 amino acids long. Unmatched junction bases numbered 6, after V lost 3 bases and J lost 8 bases. Germline values: CDR1 DFQATT, CDR2 SNEGSKA (reference sequence).

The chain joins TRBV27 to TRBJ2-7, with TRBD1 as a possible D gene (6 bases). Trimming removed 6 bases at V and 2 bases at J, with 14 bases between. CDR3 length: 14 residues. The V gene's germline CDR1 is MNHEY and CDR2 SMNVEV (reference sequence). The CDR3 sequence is CASRPGQRAYEQYF. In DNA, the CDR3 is TGTGCCAGCAGGCCAGGACAGAGAGCCTACGAGCAGTACTTC.

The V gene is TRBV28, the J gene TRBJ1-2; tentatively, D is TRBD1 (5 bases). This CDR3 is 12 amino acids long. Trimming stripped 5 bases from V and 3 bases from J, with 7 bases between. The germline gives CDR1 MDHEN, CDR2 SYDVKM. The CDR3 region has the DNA TGTGCCAGCAGTCTGACAGACTATGGCTACACCTTC. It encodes CASSLTDYGYTF.

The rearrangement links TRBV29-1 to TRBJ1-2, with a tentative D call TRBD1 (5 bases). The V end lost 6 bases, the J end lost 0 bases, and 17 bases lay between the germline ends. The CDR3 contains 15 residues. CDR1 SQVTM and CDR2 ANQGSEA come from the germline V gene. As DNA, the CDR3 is TGCAGCGTGCCGATCACCGACAGAGCTAACTATGGCTACACCTTC. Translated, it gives CSVPITDRANYGYTF.

The chain's CDR3 is CASSWPTGLYGYTF. The CDR3 nucleotides are TGTGCCAGCAGCTGGCCGACAGGGCTCTATGGCTACACCTTC. This sequence joins TRBV7-9 and TRBJ1-2; 7 bases are shared with TRBD1. Germline CDR1 reads SEHNR; CDR2 reads FQNEAQ (reference sequence). Trimming at V came to 4 bases and at J to 4 bases, leaving 6 bases not matched to a gene. The CDR3 contains 14 residues.

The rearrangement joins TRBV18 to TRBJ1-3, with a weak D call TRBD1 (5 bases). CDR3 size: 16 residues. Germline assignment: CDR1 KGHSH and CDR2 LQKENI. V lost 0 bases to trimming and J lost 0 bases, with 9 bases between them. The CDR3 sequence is CASSPPGLNSGNTIYF. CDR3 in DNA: TGTGCCAGCTCACCACCGGGGCTAAACTCTGGAAACACCATATATTTT.

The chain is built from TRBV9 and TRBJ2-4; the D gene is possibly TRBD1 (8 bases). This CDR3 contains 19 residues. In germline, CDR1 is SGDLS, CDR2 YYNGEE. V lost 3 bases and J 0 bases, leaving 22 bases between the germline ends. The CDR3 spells CASSGSDREGGIAKNIQYF. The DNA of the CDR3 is TGTGCCAGCAGCGGCTCGGACAGGGAGGGGGGTATAGCCAAAAACATTCAGTACTTC.

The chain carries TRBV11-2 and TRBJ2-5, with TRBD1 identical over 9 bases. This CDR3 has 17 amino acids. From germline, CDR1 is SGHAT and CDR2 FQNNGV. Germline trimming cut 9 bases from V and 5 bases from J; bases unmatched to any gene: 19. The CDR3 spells CASAGTGLGMMGETQYF. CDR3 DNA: TGTGCCAGTGCCGGGACAGGGTTAGGGATGATGGGCGAGACCCAGTACTTC.

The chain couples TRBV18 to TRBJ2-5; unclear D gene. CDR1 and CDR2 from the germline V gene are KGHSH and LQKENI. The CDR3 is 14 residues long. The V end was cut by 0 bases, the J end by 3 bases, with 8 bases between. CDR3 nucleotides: TGTGCCAGCTCACCACCCGCACGGGAAGAGACCCAGTACTTC. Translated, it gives CASSPPAREETQYF.

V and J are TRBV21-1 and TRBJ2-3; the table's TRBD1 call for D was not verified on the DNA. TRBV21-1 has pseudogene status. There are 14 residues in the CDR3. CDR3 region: CASSKKGPPDTQYF. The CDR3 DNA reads TGTGCCAGCAGCAAGAAGGGGCCTCCAGATACGCAGTATTTT.

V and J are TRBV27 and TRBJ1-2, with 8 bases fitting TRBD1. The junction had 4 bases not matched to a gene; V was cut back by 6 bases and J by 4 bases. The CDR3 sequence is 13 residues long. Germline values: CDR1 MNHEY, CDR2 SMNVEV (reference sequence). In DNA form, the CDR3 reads TGTGCCAGCAGCGGACAGGGCACCTATGGCTACACCTTC. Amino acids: CASSGQGTYGYTF.

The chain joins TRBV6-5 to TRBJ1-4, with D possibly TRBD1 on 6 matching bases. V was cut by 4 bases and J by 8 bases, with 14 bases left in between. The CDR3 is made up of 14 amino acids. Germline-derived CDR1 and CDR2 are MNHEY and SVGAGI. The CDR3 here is CASSFGQSSEKLFF. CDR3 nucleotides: TGTGCCAGCAGTTTTGGACAGTCGTCGGAAAAACTGTTTTTT.

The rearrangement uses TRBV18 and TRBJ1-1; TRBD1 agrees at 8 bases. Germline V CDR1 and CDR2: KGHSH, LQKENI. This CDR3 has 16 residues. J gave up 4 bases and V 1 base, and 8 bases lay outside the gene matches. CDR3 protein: CASSPRLMDRVTEAFF. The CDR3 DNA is TGTGCCAGCTCACCACGCCTTATGGACAGGGTCACTGAAGCTTTCTTT. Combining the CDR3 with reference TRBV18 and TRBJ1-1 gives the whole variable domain NAGVMQNPRHLVRRRGQEARLRCSPMKGHSHVYWYRQLPEEGLKFMVYLQKENIIDESGMPKERFSAEFPKEGPSILRIQQVVRGDSAAYFCASSPRLMDRVTEAFFGQGTRLTVV.

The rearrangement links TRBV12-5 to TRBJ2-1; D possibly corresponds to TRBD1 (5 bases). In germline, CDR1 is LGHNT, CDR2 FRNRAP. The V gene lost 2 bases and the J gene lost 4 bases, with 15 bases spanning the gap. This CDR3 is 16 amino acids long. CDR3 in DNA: TGTGCTAGTGGTTTGTCCATGACAGTTCAATACAATGAGCAGTTCTTC. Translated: CASGLSMTVQYNEQFF.

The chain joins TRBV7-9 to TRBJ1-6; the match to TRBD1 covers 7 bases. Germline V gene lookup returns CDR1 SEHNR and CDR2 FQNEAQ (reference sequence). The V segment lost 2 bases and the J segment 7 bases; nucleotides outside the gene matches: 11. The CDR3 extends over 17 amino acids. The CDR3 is CASSLRQGEDINSPLHF. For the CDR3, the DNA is TGTGCCAGCAGCTTAAGGCAGGGGGAAGATATCAATTCACCCCTCCACTTT.

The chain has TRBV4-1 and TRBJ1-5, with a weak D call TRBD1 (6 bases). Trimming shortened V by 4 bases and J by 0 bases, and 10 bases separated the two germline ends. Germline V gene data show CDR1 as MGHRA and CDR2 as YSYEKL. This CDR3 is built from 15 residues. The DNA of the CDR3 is TGCGCCAGCAGCCGGACAGAGTATAGCAATCAGCCCCAGCATTTT. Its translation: CASSRTEYSNQPQHF.

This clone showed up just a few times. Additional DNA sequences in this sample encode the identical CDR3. In DNA, the CDR3 is TGTGCCAGCAGCGTCCCAGGGACATTCGATACGCAGTATTTT. This gives the protein CASSVPGTFDTQYF. The V gene is TRBV9, the J gene TRBJ2-3; a possible D gene is TRBD1 (6 bases). The V end lost 2 bases, the J end lost 6 bases, and 13 bases lay between the germline ends. From germline, CDR1 is SGDLS and CDR2 YYNGEE. This CDR3 has 14 amino acids. Variable domain in full (rest from reference TRBV9 and TRBJ2-3): DSGVTQTPKHLITATGQRVTLRCSPRSGDLSVYWYQQSLDQGLQFLIQYYNGEERAKGNILERFSAQQFPDLHSELNLSSLELGDSALYFCASSVPGTFDTQYFGPGTRLTVL.

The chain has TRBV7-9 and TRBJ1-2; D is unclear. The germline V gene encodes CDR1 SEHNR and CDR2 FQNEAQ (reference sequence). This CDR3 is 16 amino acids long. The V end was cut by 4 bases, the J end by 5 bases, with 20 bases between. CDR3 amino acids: CASSWASGVVRYGYTF. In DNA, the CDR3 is TGTGCCAGCAGCTGGGCCTCGGGAGTGGTTAGGTATGGCTACACCTTC.

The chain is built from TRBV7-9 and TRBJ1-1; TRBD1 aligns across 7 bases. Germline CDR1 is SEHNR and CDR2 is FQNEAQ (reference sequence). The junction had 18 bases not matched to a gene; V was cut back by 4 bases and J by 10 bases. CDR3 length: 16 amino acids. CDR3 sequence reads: CASSSGGGAPQRSAFF. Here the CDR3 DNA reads TGTGCCAGCAGCTCCGGAGGGGGCGCCCCACAACGGTCAGCTTTCTTT.

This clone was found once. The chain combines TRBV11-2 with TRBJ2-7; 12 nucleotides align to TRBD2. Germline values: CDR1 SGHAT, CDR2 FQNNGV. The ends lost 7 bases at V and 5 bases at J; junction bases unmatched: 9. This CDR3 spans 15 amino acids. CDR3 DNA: TGTGCCAGCACCCGAACTAGCGGGGGGTCCAACGAGCAGTACTTC. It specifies CASTRTSGGSNEQYF.

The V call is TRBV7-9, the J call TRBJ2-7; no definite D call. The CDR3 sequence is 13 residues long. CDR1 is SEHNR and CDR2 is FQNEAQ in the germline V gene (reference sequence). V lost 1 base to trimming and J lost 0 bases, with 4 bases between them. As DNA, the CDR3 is TGTGCCAGCAGCTTAGGAGACTCCTACGAGCAGTACTTC. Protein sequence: CASSLGDSYEQYF.

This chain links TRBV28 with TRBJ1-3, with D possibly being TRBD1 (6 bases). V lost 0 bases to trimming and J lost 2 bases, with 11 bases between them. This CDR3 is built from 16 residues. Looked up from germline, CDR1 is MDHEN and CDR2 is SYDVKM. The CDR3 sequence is CASSLWGQGTGNTIYF. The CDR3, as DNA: TGTGCCAGCAGTTTATGGGGGCAGGGGACTGGAAACACCATATATTTT.

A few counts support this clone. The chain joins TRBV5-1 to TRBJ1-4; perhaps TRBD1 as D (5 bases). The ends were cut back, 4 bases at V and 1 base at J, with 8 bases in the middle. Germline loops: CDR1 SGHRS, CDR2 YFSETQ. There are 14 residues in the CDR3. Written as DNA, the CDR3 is TGCGCCAGCAGCCTCCAGGGAACTAATGAAAAACTGTTTTTT. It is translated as CASSLQGTNEKLFF.